The next 19 T cell receptor beta chains were all read from a single sample in a study of neoadjuvant nivolumab and ipilimumab in lung cancer. This table comes from immunoSEQ multiplex PCR, and its TCRdb copy is limited to in-frame clones, with some not included. The table shows 44,000 or so clones, with more than 85% occurring only once. The specimen was blood, collected before neoadjuvant nivolumab, alone or with ipilimumab. The receptors shown here come from an adult with non-small cell lung cancer. Some clones in this sample may be carry-over from other donors' samples.

The chain combines TRBV7-6 with TRBJ2-3; possible D gene TRBD2, 5 bases. The CDR3 runs 14 residues. V lost 4 bases and J lost 6, with 14 bases in between. Per germline, CDR1 SGHVS and CDR2 FNYEAQ. The CDR3 DNA is TGTGCCAGCAGCTCTCGCGGTGGGGAGGATACGCAGTATTTT. Its protein product is CASSSRGGEDTQYF.

The gene calls are TRBV9 and TRBJ2-1; D uncertain. From germline, CDR1 is SGDLS and CDR2 YYNGEE. This CDR3 is built from 15 residues. The ends were cut back, 0 bases at V and 4 bases at J, with 11 bases in the middle. The CDR3 DNA is TGTGCCAGCAGCGTAGCCCCCAGCGCTTACAATGAGCAGTTCTTC. This sequence encodes CASSVAPSAYNEQFF.

In this sample, this clone turned up once. This chain connects TRBV7-9 to TRBJ2-3; D is unclear. The CDR3 covers 15 residues. V was clipped by 3 bases and J by 1 base, with 11 bases between them. The germline V gene encodes CDR1 SEHNR and CDR2 FQNEAQ (reference sequence). The CDR3 spells CASSLAHGGTDTQYF. CDR3 coding DNA: TGTGCCAGCAGCTTGGCCCACGGAGGCACAGATACGCAGTATTTT.

This rearrangement joins TRBV11-2 to TRBJ2-2; 9 bases line up with TRBD1. Germline V gene lookup returns CDR1 SGHAT and CDR2 FQNNGV. V was clipped by 4 bases and J by 0 bases; unmatched bases: 0. CDR3 length: 15 residues. The CDR3 reads CASSWDRANTGELFF. CDR3 nucleotides: TGTGCCAGCAGCTGGGACAGGGCGAACACCGGGGAGCTGTTTTTT. Combining the CDR3 with reference TRBV11-2 and TRBJ2-2 gives the whole variable domain EAGVAQSPRYKIIEKRQSVAFWCNPISGHATLYWYQQILGQGPKLLIQFQNNGVVDDSQLPKDRFSAERLKGVDSTLKIQPAKLEDSAVYLCASSWDRANTGELFFGEGSRLTVL.

J is TRBJ2-1 and V is TRBV30; unclear D gene. The CDR3 spans 13 residues. Germline V gives CDR1 GTSNPN, CDR2 SVGIG (reference sequence). The V end was cut by 3 bases, the J end by 0 bases, with 6 bases between. CDR3 protein: CAWRDASYNEQFF. CDR3 nucleotides: TGTGCCTGGAGGGACGCCTCCTACAATGAGCAGTTCTTC.

This chain joins TRBV11-1 and TRBJ2-2; 8 nucleotides match TRBD1. V shed 5 bases, J shed 0 bases, and the junction held 5 bases outside the gene matches. The V gene's germline CDR1 is SGHAT and CDR2 FQDESV (reference sequence). The length of the CDR3 is 16 residues. Here the CDR3 DNA reads TGTGCCAGCAGCCTAGGACAGGGAGCGAACACCGGGGAGCTGTTTTTT. Residues: CASSLGQGANTGELFF. The entire variable domain, with the rest obtained from reference TRBV11-1 and TRBJ2-2, is as follows: EAEVAQSPRYKITEKSQAVAFWCDPISGHATLYWYRQILGQGPELLVQFQDESVVDDSQLPKDRFSAERLKGVDSTLKIQPAELGDSAMYLCASSLGQGANTGELFFGEGSRLTVL.

In its sample, this clone was seen once. The V and J genes are TRBV11-2 and TRBJ2-1; 7 bases are shared with TRBD1. CDR1 is SGHAT, CDR2 FQNNGV, per germline. After removal of 4 bases from V and 0 bases from J, the junction contained 6 bases not matched to a gene. The CDR3 sequence is 16 residues long. The CDR3 loop reads CASSYGQDTSYNEQFF. In DNA form, the CDR3 reads TGTGCCAGCAGCTACGGACAGGACACCTCCTACAATGAGCAGTTCTTC.

The chain recombines TRBV5-1 with TRBJ2-2, with TRBD2 as a possible D gene (6 bases). Trimming shortened V by 1 base and J by 6 bases, and 10 bases separated the two germline ends. The V gene's germline CDR1 is SGHRS and CDR2 YFSETQ. This CDR3 is 14 amino acids long. CDR3 sequence: CASSLWDSSGELFF. As DNA, the CDR3 is TGCGCCAGCAGCTTGTGGGACTCCTCCGGGGAGCTGTTTTTT.

The genes are TRBV30 and TRBJ2-7; TRBD1 matches 9 bases. The CDR3 spans 13 residues. With V trimmed by 7 bases and J by 5 bases, 9 bases remained unmatched. Looked up from germline, CDR1 is GTSNPN and CDR2 is SVGIG (reference sequence). This CDR3 is CALKDRGHHEQYF. DNA of the CDR3: TGTGCCTTAAAGGACAGGGGACACCACGAGCAGTACTTC.

This sequence joins TRBV5-3 and TRBJ2-7, with D possibly matching TRBD2 (5 bases). TRBV5-3 is placed among ORFs of uncertain function. The CDR3 is made up of 13 amino acids. The germline V and J ends were trimmed by 10 bases and 6 bases, with 20 bases remaining between them. DNA of the CDR3: TGTGCCCTAGCTGCCTGTGCCGGATGCGAGCAGTACTTC. This translates into CALAACAGCEQYF.

This sequence joins TRBV18 and TRBJ2-5; D tentatively reads TRBD1 or TRBD2 (5 bases each). Looked up from germline, CDR1 is KGHSH and CDR2 is LQKENI. CDR3 size: 13 residues. The ends were cut back, 1 base at V and 5 bases at J, with 8 bases in the middle. CDR3 residues: CASSPRGSETQYF. The CDR3 nucleotides read TGTGCCAGCTCACCACGGGGGTCCGAGACCCAGTACTTC.

This chain connects TRBV9 to TRBJ2-1; 8 positions match TRBD2. The V gene end was trimmed by 0 bases and the J gene end by 7 bases; junction bases not matched to a gene: 6. The length of the CDR3 is 15 residues. Germline assignment: CDR1 SGDLS and CDR2 YYNGEE. For the CDR3, the DNA is TGTGCCAGCAGCGTAGGGGGGACTAGAAGTAATGAGCAGTTCTTC. Amino acid sequence: CASSVGGTRSNEQFF. Combining the CDR3 with reference TRBV9 and TRBJ2-1 gives the whole variable domain DSGVTQTPKHLITATGQRVTLRCSPRSGDLSVYWYQQSLDQGLQFLIQYYNGEERAKGNILERFSAQQFPDLHSELNLSSLELGDSALYFCASSVGGTRSNEQFFGPGTRLTVL.

The chain employs TRBV29-1 and TRBJ2-1; TRBD1 or TRBD2 may be the D gene (5 bases each). The CDR3 runs to 12 residues. In germline, CDR1 is SQVTM, CDR2 ANQGSEA. Trimming took off 7 bases at V and 9 bases at J, with 16 bases between the two ends. CDR3 bases: TGCAGCGCCGGGACCCCTACGGGTGAGCAGTTCTTC. It is translated as CSAGTPTGEQFF.

V gene TRBV5-6 combines with J gene TRBJ2-3, with TRBD2 identical over 7 bases. Per germline, CDR1 SGHDT and CDR2 YYEEEE. The V segment lost 1 base and the J segment 2 bases; nucleotides outside the gene matches: 4. The CDR3 extends over 15 amino acids. The CDR3: CASSLPGRATDTQYF. The DNA of the CDR3 is TGTGCCAGCAGCTTGCCGGGGAGGGCCACAGATACGCAGTATTTT.

The chain couples TRBV5-1 to TRBJ2-3; tentatively, D is TRBD2 (7 bases). Germline V gives CDR1 SGHRS, CDR2 YFSETQ. Between the trimmed V and J ends, which lost 3 bases and 0 bases, there was a span of 11 bases. This CDR3 spans 15 amino acids. CDR3 sequence (DNA): TGCGCCAGCAGCTCCGGGGGGCGTAGCACAGATACGCAGTATTTT. Amino acid sequence: CASSSGGRSTDTQYF.

In its sample, this clone was seen once. This chain connects TRBV6-6 to TRBJ2-5, with D maybe TRBD1 (5 bases). The CDR3 has 13 amino acids. V gave up 6 bases and J gave up 5 bases, with 13 bases separating them. Germline V gives CDR1 MNHNY, CDR2 SVGAGI (reference sequence). The CDR3 region is CASSPGPGETQYF. In DNA, the CDR3 is TGTGCCAGCAGCCCAGGGCCCGGGGAGACCCAGTACTTC.

The chain employs TRBV6-1 and TRBJ1-5; TRBD1 agrees at 7 bases. The CDR3 has 14 amino acids. Per the germline V gene, CDR1 is MNHNS and CDR2 is SASEGT. V trimming: 6 bases; J trimming: 7 bases; junction bases outside the gene matches: 9. The CDR3 protein is CASSAPDRVQPQHF. As DNA, the CDR3 is TGTGCCAGCAGCGCCCCTGACAGGGTCCAGCCCCAGCATTTT.

The chain carries TRBV7-8 and TRBJ2-7; D gene ambiguous. This CDR3 has 12 residues. Trimming took 4 bases from V and 2 from J, leaving 6 bases between them. Germline CDR1 reads SGHVS; CDR2 reads FQNEAQ. The CDR3 region has the DNA TGTGCCAGCAGCTCCTATCCCTACGAGCAGTACTTC. This translates into CASSSYPYEQYF.

This chain joins TRBV4-1 and TRBJ2-7, with D perhaps given as TRBD1 or TRBD2 (7 bases each). V shed 1 base and J shed 3 bases, with 16 bases lying between them. Germline V gene lookup returns CDR1 MGHRA and CDR2 YSYEKL. This CDR3 is 16 amino acids long. CDR3 protein: CASSQGSGGAYYEQYF. For the CDR3, the DNA is TGCGCCAGCAGCCAAGGGTCAGGGGGGGCATACTACGAGCAGTACTTC.